The entry below gives a single TCR beta chain sequence along with its context. The sample comes from a study of cytomegalovirus exposure and HLA in healthy donors. The study ran its PCR with 60 Vbeta and 13 Jbeta primers. Method: immunoSEQ multiplex PCR; TCRdb's copy keeps in-frame clones and lacks some. The sample table includes under 85,000 clones. CDR3 length: 10 residues. Germline assignment: CDR1 MGHRA and CDR2 YSYEKL. The germline V and J ends were trimmed by 5 bases and 8 bases, with 6 bases remaining between them. The clonotype was recovered from a boy younger than 18 in good health and CMV-seronegative. Sample: PBMCs. V gene TRBV4-1 combines with J gene TRBJ1-1; D gene uncertain. The CDR3 nucleotides are TGCGCCAGCAGCGGAGGAGAAGCTTTCTTT. The encoded protein is CASSGGEAFF.